A single sample gave rise to the 30 T cell receptor beta chains below, sequenced in a study of CD8 T cells in Susac syndrome. Random hexamers served to reverse transcribe roughly 0.45 to 1 ug RNA. TCRdb passed the immunoSEQ multiplex PCR reads through MiXCR, listing each CDR3 protein once. The data contain around 150,000 distinct CDR3 sequences, less than 95% of them singletons. Sequencing used CD4+ T cells from PBMCs. The receptors come from a human donor with multiple sclerosis.

The chain is built from TRBV10-3 and TRBJ2-2, with TRBD1 as a possible D gene (6 bases). CDR1 is ENHRY, CDR2 SYGVKD, per germline. The CDR3 sequence is 17 residues long. V was pared by 0 bases and J by 5 bases, with 16 bases between. CDR3 residues: CAISESTSRGWTGELFF. As DNA, the CDR3 is TGTGCCATCAGTGAGTCGACTTCCAGGGGCTGGACCGGGGAGCTGTTTTTT.

This clonotype turned up a few times. The CDR3 nucleotides are TGTGCCAGCAGTGTCATAGCGGGAGGGGAGACCCAGTACTTC. It translates to CASSVIAGGETQYF. The rearrangement links TRBV25-1 to TRBJ2-5; TRBD2 matches at 11 bases. The germline CDR1 and CDR2 sequences are MGHDK and SYGVNS. Trimming cost V 4 bases and J 5 bases; bases outside gene matches: 3. The CDR3 is made up of 14 amino acids.

This chain links TRBV3-1 with TRBJ1-4, with 8 bases identical to TRBD1. V was pared by 4 bases and J by 8 bases, with 9 bases of the junction left unmatched. Germline V lookup: CDR1 LGHDT, CDR2 YNNKEL (reference sequence). This CDR3 is 15 amino acids long. The CDR3 is CASSPGRTGMEKLFF. The DNA for the CDR3 is TGTGCCAGCAGCCCCGGAAGGACAGGGATGGAAAAACTGTTTTTT. The full variable domain, its missing parts supplied by reference TRBV3-1 and TRBJ1-4, is DTAVSQTPKYLVTQMGNDKSIKCEQNLGHDTMYWYKQDSKKFLKIMFSYNNKELIINETVPNRFSPKSPDKAHLNLHINSLELGDSAVYFCASSPGRTGMEKLFFGSGTQLSVL.

V gene TRBV19 combines with J gene TRBJ1-2, with 8 bases lining up with TRBD1. J was trimmed by 4 bases and V by 8 bases; bases with no gene match: 6. Per the germline V gene, CDR1 is LNHDA and CDR2 is SQIVND (reference sequence). The CDR3 consists of 13 residues. DNA of the CDR3: TGTGCCAGTCGGGACAGGCGAACCTATGGCTACACCTTC. This encodes CASRDRRTYGYTF.

This chain joins TRBV11-2 and TRBJ1-5; D gene unclear. V was pared by 6 bases and J by 5 bases, with 11 bases between. Germline CDR1 and CDR2: SGHAT and FQNNGV. There are 13 residues in the CDR3. CDR3 nucleotides: TGTGCCAGCAGTCTTAGAATAGATCAGCCCCAGCATTTT. As protein: CASSLRIDQPQHF.

The CDR3 DNA reads as TGTGCCAGCACGAGATTTGGGACAGGGGGCACAGATACGCAGTATTTT. It specifies CASTRFGTGGTDTQYF. J is TRBJ2-3 and V is TRBV28; 10 nucleotides agree with TRBD1. The V gene end was trimmed by 7 bases and the J gene end by 1 base; junction bases not matched to a gene: 8. CDR1 and CDR2 (germline): MDHEN, SYDVKM. This CDR3 comprises 16 residues.

The chain couples TRBV3-1 to TRBJ2-2; D is ambiguous. Looked up from germline, CDR1 is LGHDT and CDR2 is YNNKEL (reference sequence). Trimming took off 3 bases at V and 3 bases at J, with 8 bases between the two ends. The CDR3 is 14 residues long. The CDR3 sequence: CASSHSGDTGELFF. CDR3 nucleotide sequence: TGTGCCAGCAGCCACAGTGGGGACACCGGGGAGCTGTTTTTT.

This chain connects TRBV3-1 to TRBJ2-2; maybe TRBD2 (5 bases). Trimming pared 4 bases from V and 6 bases from J, leaving 9 bases between. Germline V gene lookup returns CDR1 LGHDT and CDR2 YNNKEL (reference sequence). The CDR3 has 13 residues. As DNA, the CDR3 is TGTGCCAGCAGCCGACGGGGTCCCGGGGAGCTGTTTTTT. This codes for CASSRRGPGELFF.

V gene TRBV12-3 or TRBV12-4 combines with J gene TRBJ2-4; D is ambiguous. The CDR3 covers 14 residues. V lost 2 bases and J lost 0, with 5 bases in between. CDR3 region: CASSLPRAKNIQYF. The CDR3 region has the DNA TGTGCCAGCAGTTTACCCAGAGCCAAAAACATTCAGTACTTC.

V is TRBV27 and J is TRBJ2-1; 11 bases align to TRBD1. The CDR3 has 15 residues. The J segment lost 7 bases and the V segment lost 4 bases, leaving 6 bases of the junction unmatched. The germline V gene encodes CDR1 MNHEY and CDR2 SMNVEV (reference sequence). The CDR3 sequence is CASSSPGQGVNEQFF. CDR3 DNA: TGTGCCAGCAGTTCACCGGGACAGGGGGTAAATGAGCAGTTCTTC.

This rearrangement joins TRBV25-1 to TRBJ2-7; perhaps TRBD1 as D (6 bases). This CDR3 is 14 amino acids long. The germline V gene encodes CDR1 MGHDK and CDR2 SYGVNS. Trimming shortened V by 6 bases and J by 3 bases, and 15 bases separated the two germline ends. The DNA of the CDR3 is TGTGCCAGCAGGAAAACAGGGAATTACTACGAGCAGTACTTC. Protein sequence: CASRKTGNYYEQYF.

The chain recombines TRBV12-3 or TRBV12-4 with TRBJ2-7; D gene uncertain. The CDR3 is 12 residues long. Trimming shortened V by 6 bases and J by 4 bases, and 10 bases separated the two germline ends. The CDR3 sequence: CASRLLGYEQYF. The CDR3 nucleotides are TGTGCCAGCAGACTACTGGGGTACGAGCAGTACTTC.

V is TRBV30 and J is TRBJ1-1, with 7 bases matching TRBD1. With 3 bases clipped from V and 5 bases from J, the junction kept 12 bases outside the gene matches. This CDR3 spans 15 amino acids. From germline, CDR1 is GTSNPN and CDR2 SVGIG (reference sequence). The CDR3 is CAWSGTQGVWTEAFF. For the CDR3, the DNA is TGTGCCTGGAGCGGAACCCAGGGGGTCTGGACTGAAGCTTTCTTT.

V usage is TRBV6-5 and J usage is TRBJ1-5, with a weak D call TRBD1 (6 bases). This CDR3 contains 15 residues. V lost 6 bases and J 3 bases, leaving 15 bases between the germline ends. Germline V gene lookup returns CDR1 MNHEY and CDR2 SVGAGI. CDR3 sequence (DNA): TGTGCCAGCAGAAGAACAGGGTCGAACAATCAGCCCCAGCATTTT. Encoded protein: CASRRTGSNNQPQHF.

This chain joins TRBV10-3 and TRBJ2-7; D ambiguous. This CDR3 contains 14 residues. Germline CDR1 and CDR2: ENHRY and SYGVKD. Trimming removed 2 bases from V and 0 bases from J, with 8 bases in between. CDR3 sequence (DNA): TGTGCCATCAGTGAGGGACGGACCTCCTACGAGCAGTACTTC. Amino acids: CAISEGRTSYEQYF.

The chain has TRBV1 and TRBJ1-3; the table's TRBD1 call for D was not verified on the DNA. TRBV1 is reported as a pseudogene. The CDR3 sequence is 17 residues long. The CDR3 region is CTSSQDRTNNSGNTIYF. DNA of the CDR3: TGCACCAGCAGCCAAGATCGGACAAACAACTCTGGAAACACCATATATTTT.

The chain recombines TRBV6-5 with TRBJ2-5; 11 bases align to TRBD2. V shed 6 bases, J shed 6 bases, and the junction held 3 bases outside the gene matches. In germline, CDR1 is MNHEY, CDR2 SVGAGI. The CDR3 runs to 13 residues. As DNA, the CDR3 is TGTGCCAGCAGCCGACTAGCGGGACAGACCCAGTACTTC. It encodes CASSRLAGQTQYF.

The chain links TRBV7-9 to TRBJ2-5; possible D gene TRBD2, 5 bases. With 2 bases removed from V and 4 bases from J, the gap between germline ends came to 20 bases. The CDR3 totals 17 residues. Germline V CDR1 and CDR2: SEHNR, FQNEAQ (reference sequence). The CDR3 coding sequence is TGTGCCAGCAGCTTAAAGGCAGCAAGCGGAGGCGGAGAGACCCAGTACTTC. Its translation is CASSLKAASGGGETQYF.

The gene calls are TRBV3-1 and TRBJ1-1; tentative D call: TRBD1 (5 bases). Trimming shortened V by 0 bases and J by 10 bases, and 12 bases separated the two germline ends. CDR1 is LGHDT and CDR2 is YNNKEL in the germline V gene (reference sequence). The CDR3 extends over 13 amino acids. CDR3 nucleotide sequence: TGTGCCAGCAGCCAAGATCGGGGCCTTGGAGCTTTCTTT. Translating it yields CASSQDRGLGAFF.

V is TRBV20-1 and J is TRBJ1-1, with D unresolved. The V gene lost 6 bases and the J gene lost 1 base, with 6 bases spanning the gap. The CDR3 length is 11 residues. In germline, CDR1 is DFQATT, CDR2 SNEGSKA (reference sequence). The CDR3 DNA follows: TGCAGTGCCAGCAGGAACACTGAAGCTTTCTTT. It translates to CSASRNTEAFF.

This sequence joins TRBV7-9 and TRBJ1-4; D is perhaps TRBD1 (5 bases). The CDR3 loop spans 14 amino acids. Per germline, CDR1 SEHNR and CDR2 FQNEAQ (reference sequence). V lost 2 bases and J 8 bases, leaving 12 bases between the germline ends. The CDR3 region is CASSLPREGEKLFF. CDR3 coding DNA: TGTGCCAGCAGCTTACCCAGGGAGGGGGAAAAACTGTTTTTT.

The count of this clonotype is one. The V call is TRBV2, the J call TRBJ2-1, with 9 bases aligning to TRBD2. CDR1 SNHLY and CDR2 FYNNEI come from the germline V gene. V dropped 9 bases and J dropped 4; count of bases not matched to a gene: 10. The CDR3 runs to 15 residues. As DNA, the CDR3 is TGTGCCAGTAAGTTCCTAGCGGGAACGTACAATGAGCAGTTCTTC. Encoded protein: CASKFLAGTYNEQFF.

The chain joins TRBV9 to TRBJ2-7; no clear D gene. V gave up 0 bases and J gave up 2 bases, with 12 bases separating them. The CDR3 extends over 15 amino acids. CDR1 is SGDLS, CDR2 YYNGEE, per germline. DNA of the CDR3: TGTGCCAGCAGCGTAGGTTCCCTCGGCGCCTACGAGCAGTACTTC. This encodes CASSVGSLGAYEQYF.

This chain joins TRBV4-1 and TRBJ2-7; D could derive from TRBD1 or TRBD2 (5 bases each). Trimming left V 2 bases short and J 0 bases short, with 14 bases between. CDR1 is MGHRA and CDR2 is YSYEKL in the germline V gene. CDR3 length equals 16 residues. CDR3 region: CASSQLPGPVSYEQYF. As DNA, the CDR3 is TGCGCCAGCAGCCAATTACCGGGACCCGTCTCCTACGAGCAGTACTTC.

The J gene is TRBJ1-1, the V gene TRBV4-2, with 10 bases identical to TRBD1. In germline, CDR1 is LGHNA, CDR2 YNFKEQ. This CDR3 comprises 12 residues. V shed 2 bases and J 12 bases; nucleotides not matched to a gene: 3. The CDR3 DNA reads as TGTGCCAGCAGCCAACGGGACAGGGGAACTTTCTTT. It translates to CASSQRDRGTFF.

The chain has TRBV6-5 and TRBJ2-1; D tentatively fits TRBD1 or TRBD2 (5 bases each). With 7 bases removed from V and 11 bases from J, the gap between germline ends came to 18 bases. Germline assignment: CDR1 MNHEY and CDR2 SVGAGI. The CDR3 is 13 amino acids. The CDR3 reads CASTPKGESKQFF. The CDR3 DNA reads as TGTGCCAGCACGCCTAAAGGGGAGTCTAAGCAGTTCTTC.

This rearrangement joins TRBV6-2 or TRBV6-3 to TRBJ1-4; D is perhaps TRBD1 (5 bases). Germline assignment: CDR1 MNHEY and CDR2 SVGEGT. Trimming left V 5 bases short and J 3 bases short, with 10 bases between. This CDR3 has 14 amino acids. The CDR3 loop is CASSDPGPNEKLFF. The DNA for the CDR3 is TGTGCCAGCAGTGACCCGGGACCTAATGAAAAACTGTTTTTT.

The chain couples TRBV3-1 to TRBJ2-5; D uncertain. The CDR3 sequence is 16 residues long. V dropped 1 base and J dropped 3 bases, with 15 bases sitting between them. Looked up from germline, CDR1 is LGHDT and CDR2 is YNNKEL (reference sequence). The CDR3 protein is CASSQGTPDLEETQYF. The CDR3 DNA is TGTGCCAGCAGCCAAGGGACGCCAGATCTCGAAGAGACCCAGTACTTC.

The chain links TRBV18 to TRBJ1-1, with D possibly being TRBD1 (5 bases). V was cut by 6 bases and J by 0 bases, with 11 bases left in between. CDR3 length equals 14 residues. Germline V gene lookup returns CDR1 KGHSH and CDR2 LQKENI. CDR3 sequence (DNA): TGTGCCAGCTCGCCGACAGACATGAACACTGAAGCTTTCTTT. Translation: CASSPTDMNTEAFF.

The chain has TRBV11-2 and TRBJ1-2; D is undetermined. Between the trimmed V and J ends, which lost 1 base and 8 bases, there was a span of 20 bases. Germline V CDR1 and CDR2: SGHAT, FQNNGV. The CDR3 consists of 16 residues. The CDR3 DNA follows: TGTGCCAGCAGCTTAGGGGCGGCAAGGACGTCCCGGGGCTACACCTTC. Its translation is CASSLGAARTSRGYTF.